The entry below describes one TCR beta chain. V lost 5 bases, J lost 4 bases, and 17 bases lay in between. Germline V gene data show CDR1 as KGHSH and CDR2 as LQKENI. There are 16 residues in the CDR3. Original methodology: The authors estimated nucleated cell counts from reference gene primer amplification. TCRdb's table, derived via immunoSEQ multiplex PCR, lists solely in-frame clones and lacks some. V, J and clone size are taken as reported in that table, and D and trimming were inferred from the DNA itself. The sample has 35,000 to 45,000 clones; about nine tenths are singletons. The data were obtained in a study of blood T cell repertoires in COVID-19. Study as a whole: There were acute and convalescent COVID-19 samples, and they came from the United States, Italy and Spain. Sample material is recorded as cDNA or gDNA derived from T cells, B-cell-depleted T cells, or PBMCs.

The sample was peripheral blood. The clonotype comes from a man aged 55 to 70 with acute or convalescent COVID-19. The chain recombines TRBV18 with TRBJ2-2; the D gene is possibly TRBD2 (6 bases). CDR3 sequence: CASSSRPGAGTGELFF. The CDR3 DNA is TGTGCCAGCTCATCACGTCCGGGAGCGGGCACCGGGGAGCTGTTTTTT.